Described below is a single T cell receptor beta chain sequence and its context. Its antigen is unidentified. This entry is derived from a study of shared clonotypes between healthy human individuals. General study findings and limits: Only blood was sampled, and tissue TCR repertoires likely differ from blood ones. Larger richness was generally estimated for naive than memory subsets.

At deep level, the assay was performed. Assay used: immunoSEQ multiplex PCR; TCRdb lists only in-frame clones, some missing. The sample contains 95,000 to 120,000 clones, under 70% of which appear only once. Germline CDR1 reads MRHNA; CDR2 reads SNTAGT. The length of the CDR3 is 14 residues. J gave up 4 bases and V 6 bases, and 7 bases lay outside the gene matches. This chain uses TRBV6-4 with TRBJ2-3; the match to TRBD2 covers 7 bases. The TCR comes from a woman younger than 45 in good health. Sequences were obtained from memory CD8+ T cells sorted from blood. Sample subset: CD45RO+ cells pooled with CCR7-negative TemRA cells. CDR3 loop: CASSASGKADTQYF. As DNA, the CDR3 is TGTGCCAGCAGCGCGAGCGGGAAGGCAGATACGCAGTATTTT.